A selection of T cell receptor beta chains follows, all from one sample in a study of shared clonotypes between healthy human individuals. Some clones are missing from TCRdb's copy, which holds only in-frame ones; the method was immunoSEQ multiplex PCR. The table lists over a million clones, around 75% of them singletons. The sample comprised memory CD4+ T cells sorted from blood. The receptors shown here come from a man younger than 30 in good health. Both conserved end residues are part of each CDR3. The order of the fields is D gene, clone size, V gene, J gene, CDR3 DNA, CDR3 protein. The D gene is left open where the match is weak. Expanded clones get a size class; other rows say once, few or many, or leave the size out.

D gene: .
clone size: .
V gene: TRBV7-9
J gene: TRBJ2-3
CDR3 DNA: TGTGCCAGCAGCCCCCTATTGGAGGGGGGCATTGTGACAGATACGCAGTATTTT
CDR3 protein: CASSPLLEGGIVTDTQYF

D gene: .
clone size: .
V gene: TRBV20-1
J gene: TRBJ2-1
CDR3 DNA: TGCAGTGCTCCTCCCTGGGATGAGCAGTTCTTC
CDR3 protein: CSAPPWDEQFF

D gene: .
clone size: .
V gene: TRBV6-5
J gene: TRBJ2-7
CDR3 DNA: TGTGCCAGCAGTTACTCCCAGGAGCTGTACTTC
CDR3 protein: CASSYSQELYF

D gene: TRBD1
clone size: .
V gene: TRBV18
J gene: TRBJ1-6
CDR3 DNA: TGTGCCAGCTCACCTGGGGCAGGGGGCGGTTCACCCCTCCACTTT
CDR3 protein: CASSPGAGGGSPLHF

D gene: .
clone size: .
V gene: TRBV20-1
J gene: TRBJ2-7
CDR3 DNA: TGCAGTGACAAGATGTACGAGCAGTACTTC
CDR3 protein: CSDKMYEQYF

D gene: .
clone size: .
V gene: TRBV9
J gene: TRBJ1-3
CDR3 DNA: TGTGCCAGCAGCGTAGACCCTGGTCTCTCTGGAAACACCATATATTTT
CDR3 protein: CASSVDPGLSGNTIYF

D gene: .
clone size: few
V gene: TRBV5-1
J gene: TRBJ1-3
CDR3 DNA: TGTGCCAGCAGCTTGGGGCCGACCTCTGGAAACACCATATATTTT
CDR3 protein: CASSLGPTSGNTIYF

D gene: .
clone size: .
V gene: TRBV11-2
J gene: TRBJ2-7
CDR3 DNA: TGTGCCAGCAGCTTACAGGGGACGGCCTCCTACGAGCAGTACTTC
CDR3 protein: CASSLQGTASYEQYF

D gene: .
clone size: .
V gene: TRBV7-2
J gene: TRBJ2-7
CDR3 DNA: TGTGCCAGCAGCTTAGCGGCGGGTAGCTACGAGCAGTACTTC
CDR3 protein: CASSLAAGSYEQYF

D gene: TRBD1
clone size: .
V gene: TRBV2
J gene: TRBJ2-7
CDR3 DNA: TGTGCCAGCACAGGGGGCGTTCCCCCCTACGAGCAGTACTTC
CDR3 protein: CASTGGVPPYEQYF

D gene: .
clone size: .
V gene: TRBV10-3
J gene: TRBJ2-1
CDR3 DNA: TGTGCCATCAGTGGGGACCTCAATGAGCAGTTCTTC
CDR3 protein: CAISGDLNEQFF

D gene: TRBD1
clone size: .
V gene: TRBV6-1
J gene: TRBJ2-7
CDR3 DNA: TGTGCCATCAGTGAGTCGTCATTAGACAGGGAGACGAATGAGCAGTACTTC
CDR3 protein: CAISESSLDRETNEQYF

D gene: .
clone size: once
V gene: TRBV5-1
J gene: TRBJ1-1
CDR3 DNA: TGCGCCAGCAGCTTGGGGGGCCGGACTGAAGCTTTCTTT
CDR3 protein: CASSLGGRTEAFF

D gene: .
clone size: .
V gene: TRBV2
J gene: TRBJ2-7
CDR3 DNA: TGTGCCAGCAGTTTAGGGGGCTACGAGCAGTACTTC
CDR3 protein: CASSLGGYEQYF

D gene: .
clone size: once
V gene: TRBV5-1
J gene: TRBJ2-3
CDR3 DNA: TGCGCCAGCAGCTTGCCGGGGAGCACAGATACGCAGTATTTT
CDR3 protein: CASSLPGSTDTQYF

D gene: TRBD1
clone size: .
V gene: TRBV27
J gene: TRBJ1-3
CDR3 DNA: TGTGCCAGCAGGCGGGTCGGGACAGGGGTCGGAAACACCATATATTTT
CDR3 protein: CASRRVGTGVGNTIYF

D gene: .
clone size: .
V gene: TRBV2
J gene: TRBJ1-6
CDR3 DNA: TGTGCCAGCATCGGATACAGGGAGGGTTCACCCCTCCACTTT
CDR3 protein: CASIGYREGSPLHF

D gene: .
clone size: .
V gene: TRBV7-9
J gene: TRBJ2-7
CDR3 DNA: TGTGCCAGCAGCCCGGACACGTCCTACGAGCAGTACTTC
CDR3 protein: CASSPDTSYEQYF

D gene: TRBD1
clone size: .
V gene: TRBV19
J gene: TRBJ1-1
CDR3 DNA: TGTGCCAGTCGACAGGGGGCTCAGACTGAAGCTTTCTTT
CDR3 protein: CASRQGAQTEAFF

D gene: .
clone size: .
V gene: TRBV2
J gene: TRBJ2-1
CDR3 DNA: TGTGCCAGCAAAAGGGTTTCTGCGGGGGCCAATGAGCAGTTCTTC
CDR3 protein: CASKRVSAGANEQFF

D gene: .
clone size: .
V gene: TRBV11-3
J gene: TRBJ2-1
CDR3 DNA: TGTGCCAGCGGGAATTACAATGAGCAGTTCTTC
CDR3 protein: CASGNYNEQFF

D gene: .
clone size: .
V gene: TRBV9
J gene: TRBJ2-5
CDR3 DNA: TGTGCCAGCAGCGCAGACTTGGCCACTCCGGAGACCCAGTACTTC
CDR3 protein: CASSADLATPETQYF

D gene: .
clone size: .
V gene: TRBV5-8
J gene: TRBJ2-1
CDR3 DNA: TGTGCCAGCAGCTTGGCCCAGGGGCCCTACAATGAGCAGTTCTTC
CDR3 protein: CASSLAQGPYNEQFF